Following are 27 T cell receptor beta chains from one sample sequenced in a study of naive and memory T cell subsets. A UMI-containing oligonucleotide was joined by 3' ligation to the TCR cDNA template. The SP2 primer and nested alpha and beta constant region primers amplified ligated cDNA in four rounds. Each CDR3 protein is one row after TCRdb ran MiXCR on the 5' RACE reads. The sample lists 58,000 or so distinct CDR3 sequences; 6% to 8% were seen once. These receptors came from a female donor in good health.

This clonotype was seen at least ten times. The V and J genes are TRBV18 and TRBJ1-1; maybe TRBD1 (6 bases). The germline gives CDR1 KGHSH, CDR2 LQKENI. V lost 6 bases to trimming and J lost 6 bases, with 17 bases between them. The CDR3 loop spans 14 amino acids. The CDR3: CASSPLQGGPEAFF. CDR3 nucleotides: TGTGCCAGCTCTCCCTTACAGGGTGGGCCTGAAGCTTTCTTT.

In this sample, this clonotype turned up a few times. This rearrangement joins TRBV27 to TRBJ2-2, with D possibly called TRBD1 or TRBD2 (6 bases each). Germline V lookup: CDR1 MNHEY, CDR2 SMNVEV (reference sequence). The CDR3 covers 15 residues. Trimming took 5 bases from V and 4 from J, leaving 14 bases between them. CDR3 in amino acids: CASSPLSGATGELFF. The CDR3 nucleotides read TGTGCCAGCAGTCCGCTTTCGGGGGCCACCGGGGAGCTGTTTTTT.

This clonotype was recorded at least ten times. V usage is TRBV5-4 and J usage is TRBJ2-1, with D unclear. From germline, CDR1 is SGHNT and CDR2 YYREEE (reference sequence). V was trimmed by 0 bases and J by 7 bases, leaving 5 bases between them. The CDR3 is made up of 12 amino acids. Here the CDR3 reads CASSLVRNEQFF. DNA for the CDR3: TGTGCCAGCAGCTTGGTCAGGAATGAGCAGTTCTTC.

This clonotype was seen more than once but under ten times. V is TRBV5-4 and J is TRBJ2-5; D unclear. The CDR3 spans 14 residues. V was trimmed by 1 base and J by 5 bases, leaving 12 bases between them. Germline assignment: CDR1 SGHNT and CDR2 YYREEE (reference sequence). The CDR3 protein is CASSLLQPVETQYF. Here the CDR3 DNA reads TGTGCCAGCAGCTTGCTACAACCGGTCGAGACCCAGTACTTC.

This clonotype occurred many times. The chain is built from TRBV25-1 and TRBJ2-2; TRBD1 matches 11 bases. The germline V gene encodes CDR1 MGHDK and CDR2 SYGVNS. Unmatched junction bases numbered 7, after V lost 10 bases and J lost 3 bases. The CDR3 runs to 15 residues. This chain's CDR3 is CATASGQGDTGELFF. The CDR3 DNA reads as TGTGCCACCGCCTCGGGACAGGGGGACACCGGGGAGCTGTTTTTT.

The chain recombines TRBV4-3 with TRBJ2-7, with 9 nucleotides matching TRBD1. Germline CDR1 reads LGHNA; CDR2 reads YSLEER. The CDR3 is 16 residues long. The V segment lost 4 bases and the J segment 1 base; nucleotides outside the gene matches: 8. Written as DNA, the CDR3 is TGCGCCAGCAGCCCCACCGCCGGGACAGGGTCCTACGAGCAGTACTTC. As protein: CASSPTAGTGSYEQYF.

This clonotype was found many times. The V call is TRBV7-8, the J call TRBJ2-5, with D maybe TRBD1 (5 bases). In germline, CDR1 is SGHVS, CDR2 FQNEAQ. CDR3 size: 15 residues. V was pared by 3 bases and J by 4 bases, with 15 bases between. Here the CDR3 DNA reads TGTGCCAGCAGCTTCGATCGACAGTACAGAGAGACCCAGTACTTC. Amino acid sequence: CASSFDRQYRETQYF. The entire variable domain, with the rest obtained from reference TRBV7-8 and TRBJ2-5, is as follows: GAGVSQSPRYKVAKRGQDVALRCDPISGHVSLFWYQQALGQGPEFLTYFQNEAQLDKSGLPSDRFFAERPEGSVSTLKIQRTQQEDSAVYLCASSFDRQYRETQYFGPGTRLLVL.

This chain connects TRBV2 to TRBJ2-3, with 10 bases aligning to TRBD2. CDR1 is SNHLY and CDR2 is FYNNEI in the germline V gene. The CDR3 sequence is 15 residues long. V was clipped by 5 bases and J by 1 base; unmatched bases: 3. The CDR3 region has the DNA TGTGCCAGCAGTTTTAGCGGGGGGCGCACAGATACGCAGTATTTT. This translates into CASSFSGGRTDTQYF. Looking up the rest from reference TRBV2 and TRBJ2-3 gives the full variable domain: EPEVTQTPSHQVTQMGQEVILRCVPISNHLYFYWYRQILGQKVEFLVSFYNNEISEKSEIFDDQFSVERPDGSNFTLKIRSTKLEDSAMYFCASSFSGGRTDTQYFGPGTRLTVL.

V is TRBV20-1 and J is TRBJ1-5, with D perhaps TRBD1 (6 bases). Trimming left V 7 bases short and J 4 bases short, with 14 bases between. Germline CDR1 and CDR2: DFQATT and SNEGSKA (reference sequence). CDR3 length equals 13 residues. This CDR3 is CSGKGGGNQPQHF. CDR3 sequence (DNA): TGCAGTGGAAAAGGAGGGGGTAATCAGCCCCAGCATTTT.

This clonotype has a count of ten or more. The chain combines TRBV29-1 with TRBJ2-4, with a possible D match to TRBD2 (7 bases). This CDR3 region has 11 residues. Germline V gene data show CDR1 as SQVTM and CDR2 as ANQGSEA. The germline V and J ends were trimmed by 2 bases and 15 bases, with 14 bases remaining between them. The CDR3 region is CSVERGGIPYF. CDR3 in DNA: TGCAGCGTTGAAAGGGGGGGCATCCCGTACTTC.

V usage is TRBV3-1 and J usage is TRBJ1-1; D possibly corresponds to TRBD1 (5 bases). Trimming removed 1 base at V and 6 bases at J, with 12 bases between. Germline loops: CDR1 LGHDT, CDR2 YNNKEL (reference sequence). The CDR3 covers 14 residues. The DNA for the CDR3 is TGTGCCAGCAGCCAAGGGGGCTGGGCCCCTGAAGCTTTCTTT. This translates into CASSQGGWAPEAFF.

The chain joins TRBV7-8 to TRBJ2-1; TRBD1 aligns across 7 bases. The CDR3 covers 18 residues. Germline V gene data show CDR1 as SGHVS and CDR2 as FQNEAQ. The V gene end was trimmed by 1 base and the J gene end by 9 bases; junction bases not matched to a gene: 18. CDR3 region: CASSLEDVLRGPGTEQFF. In DNA form, the CDR3 reads TGTGCCAGCAGCTTAGAGGACGTCTTGAGGGGGCCGGGGACTGAGCAGTTCTTC.

The rearrangement joins TRBV27 to TRBJ1-5; 9 nucleotides line up with TRBD1. The CDR3 loop spans 13 amino acids. The V and J ends lost 8 bases and 6 bases, in that order; junction bases with no gene match: 5. In germline, CDR1 is MNHEY, CDR2 SMNVEV (reference sequence). CDR3 sequence (DNA): TGTGCCAGCCGGGACAGGGCTATTCAGCCCCAGCATTTT. Translated: CASRDRAIQPQHF.

This clonotype was seen repeatedly, ten times or more. The chain recombines TRBV6-2 or TRBV6-3 with TRBJ1-1; possibly TRBD1 for D (5 bases). This CDR3 comprises 13 residues. V was pared by 2 bases and J by 2 bases, with 6 bases between. Germline V gene sequence: CDR1 MNHEY, CDR2 SVGEGT. CDR3 amino acids: CASSYRDNTEAFF. The CDR3 coding sequence is TGTGCCAGCAGTTACCGGGACAACACTGAAGCTTTCTTT.

This clonotype was counted only a few times. V is TRBV3-1 and J is TRBJ2-7; D remains unclear. With 5 bases removed from V and 5 bases from J, the gap between germline ends came to 7 bases. Looked up from germline, CDR1 is LGHDT and CDR2 is YNNKEL (reference sequence). This CDR3 region has 11 residues. The CDR3 nucleotides read TGTGCCAGCAGCAACAGAAACGAGCAGTACTTC. Residues: CASSNRNEQYF.

The chain has TRBV27 and TRBJ1-6; weak D call: TRBD1 (6 bases). V lost 7 bases and J 10 bases, leaving 17 bases between the germline ends. Germline V gene lookup returns CDR1 MNHEY and CDR2 SMNVEV (reference sequence). The CDR3 totals 14 residues. As DNA, the CDR3 is TGTGCCAGCACCTGGGGGGGGGCGCGCTCACCCCTCCACTTT. Protein sequence: CASTWGGARSPLHF.

This clonotype was seen more than once but under ten times. The gene calls are TRBV12-3 or TRBV12-4 and TRBJ1-5; no firm D call. The V and J ends lost 6 bases and 9 bases respectively, with 18 bases between them. The CDR3 extends over 14 amino acids. CDR3 sequence (DNA): TGTGCCAGCAGCCTCCGGGTTCAAAGGCGGCCCCAGCATTTT. Its translation is CASSLRVQRRPQHF.

This clonotype was recorded a few times. The J gene is TRBJ2-7, the V gene TRBV29-1; tentative D call: TRBD2 (6 bases). Germline V CDR1 and CDR2: SQVTM, ANQGSEA. This CDR3 has 15 residues. Trimming removed 2 bases at V and 4 bases at J, with 18 bases between. CDR3 region: CSVEISGVRGYEQYF. DNA for the CDR3: TGCAGCGTTGAAATATCGGGGGTTCGAGGGTACGAGCAGTACTTC.

The table lists this clonotype with many counts. This chain joins TRBV7-9 and TRBJ1-2, with D tentatively TRBD1 (5 bases). With 1 base removed from V and 8 bases from J, the gap between germline ends came to 14 bases. The CDR3 has 14 amino acids. In germline, CDR1 is SEHNR, CDR2 FQNEAQ (reference sequence). The CDR3 loop reads CASSLEGLRLGYTF. In DNA, the CDR3 is TGTGCCAGCAGCTTAGAGGGGTTGCGGCTCGGCTACACCTTC.

The V call is TRBV29-1, the J call TRBJ2-5; 11 bases fit TRBD2. The CDR3 covers 15 residues. The V segment lost 8 bases and the J segment 5 bases; nucleotides outside the gene matches: 13. Germline V gene data show CDR1 as SQVTM and CDR2 as ANQGSEA. The CDR3 DNA sequence: TGCAGCCCCGGGGCTAGCGGGGGGTTTCTGGAGACCCAGTACTTC. Translating gives CSPGASGGFLETQYF.

This clonotype was counted many times. The CDR3 DNA is TGTGCCAGCAGTTTTTTTGGGCAGGGGCAAGAGACCCAGTACTTC. Translating it yields CASSFFGQGQETQYF. V usage is TRBV12-3 or TRBV12-4 and J usage is TRBJ2-5, with D maybe TRBD1 (6 bases). V was shortened by 3 bases and J by 2 bases, with 13 bases between the two germline ends. This CDR3 has 15 amino acids.

This clonotype was counted a few times. The V and J genes are TRBV7-7 and TRBJ2-5, with a tentative D call TRBD2 (6 bases). This CDR3 spans 14 amino acids. The germline V gene has CDR1 SSHAT and CDR2 FNYEAQ (reference sequence). CDR3: CASGQLGLRETQYF. CDR3 bases: TGTGCTAGCGGTCAACTAGGGCTACGGGAGACCCAGTACTTC.

This clonotype occurred many times. V and J are TRBV12-3 or TRBV12-4 and TRBJ1-2, with 8 nucleotides matching TRBD1. J lost 4 bases, V lost 2 bases, and 6 bases had no gene match. This CDR3 contains 15 residues. CDR3 protein: CASSLRQGARYGYTF. CDR3 nucleotide sequence: TGTGCCAGCAGTTTAAGGCAGGGGGCGCGCTATGGCTACACCTTC.

This clonotype was seen ten or more times. This chain connects TRBV5-1 to TRBJ1-4; the D gene is possibly TRBD1 (5 bases). Trimming shortened V by 2 bases and J by 1 base, and 9 bases separated the two germline ends. There are 15 residues in the CDR3. Germline CDR1 is SGHRS and CDR2 is YFSETQ. DNA of the CDR3: TGCGCCAGCAGCTTACTCCAGGGAACTAATGAAAAACTGTTTTTT. Encoded protein: CASSLLQGTNEKLFF.

This clonotype appeared many times. This chain connects TRBV18 to TRBJ2-3; D is possibly TRBD1 (6 bases). Looked up from germline, CDR1 is KGHSH and CDR2 is LQKENI. This CDR3 region has 14 residues. Trimming removed 4 bases at V and 4 bases at J, with 12 bases between. The CDR3 loop is CASSQDRSADTQYF. DNA of the CDR3: TGTGCCAGCTCACAGGACAGATCCGCAGATACGCAGTATTTT.

The chain employs TRBV29-1 and TRBJ2-2; D remains ambiguous. The CDR3 is 13 residues long. V lost 4 bases and J 5 bases, leaving 11 bases between the germline ends. CDR1 SQVTM and CDR2 ANQGSEA come from the germline V gene. The CDR3 DNA reads TGCAGCGTTGCCAGGCCTGGAACCGGGGAGCTGTTTTTT. Protein sequence: CSVARPGTGELFF.

A note on this clonotype: A clone one base away is much larger, so this may be a read error. CDR3 bases: TGCAGCGTTCGCGGAAGGAACACCATATATTTT. Translated, it gives CSVRGRNTIYF. The rearrangement joins TRBV29-1 to TRBJ1-3; D not resolved. The CDR3 is 11 amino acids. Germline CDR1 SQVTM, CDR2 ANQGSEA. Trimming removed 5 bases from V and 7 bases from J, with 9 bases in between.